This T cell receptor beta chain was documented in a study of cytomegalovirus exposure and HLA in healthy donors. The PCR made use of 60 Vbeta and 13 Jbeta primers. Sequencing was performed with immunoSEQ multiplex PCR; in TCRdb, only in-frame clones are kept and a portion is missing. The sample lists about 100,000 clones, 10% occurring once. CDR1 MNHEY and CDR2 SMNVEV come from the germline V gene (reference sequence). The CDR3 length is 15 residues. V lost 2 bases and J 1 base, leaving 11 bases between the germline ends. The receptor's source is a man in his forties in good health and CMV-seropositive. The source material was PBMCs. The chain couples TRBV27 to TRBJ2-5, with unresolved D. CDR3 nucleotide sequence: TGTGCCAGCAGTTTAGCAGGTGGCCTCCAAGAGACCCAGTACTTC. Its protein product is CASSLAGGLQETQYF.